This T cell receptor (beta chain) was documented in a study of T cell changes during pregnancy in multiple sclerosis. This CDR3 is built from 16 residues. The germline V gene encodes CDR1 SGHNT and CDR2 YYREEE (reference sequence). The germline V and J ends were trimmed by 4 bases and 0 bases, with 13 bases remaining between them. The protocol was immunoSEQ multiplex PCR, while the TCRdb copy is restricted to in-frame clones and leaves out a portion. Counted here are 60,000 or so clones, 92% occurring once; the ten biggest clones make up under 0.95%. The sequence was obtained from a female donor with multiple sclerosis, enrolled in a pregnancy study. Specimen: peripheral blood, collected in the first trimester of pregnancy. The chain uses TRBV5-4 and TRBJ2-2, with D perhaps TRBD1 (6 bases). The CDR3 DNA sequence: TGTGCCAGCAGCGCCCGGGACACCACGAACACCGGGGAGCTGTTTTTT. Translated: CASSARDTTNTGELFF. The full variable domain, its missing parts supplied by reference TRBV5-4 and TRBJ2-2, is ETGVTQSPTHLIKTRGQQVTLRCSSQSGHNTVSWYQQALGQGPQFIFQYYREEENGRGNFPPRFSGLQFPNYSSELNVNALELDDSALYLCASSARDTTNTGELFFGEGSRLTVL.